This T cell receptor (beta chain) originates from a study of blood T cell repertoires in COVID-19 (dated by TCRdb to 2018 to 2021). A note on the overall study: The collaborator samples originated in the United States, Italy and Spain and spanned the acute and convalescent phases of COVID-19. The prospective study material was composed of cDNA or gDNA derived from T cells, B-cell-depleted T cells, or PBMCs. The dataset comprised deeply sampled blood TCRbeta repertoires from subjects exposed to, actively infected with, or recovered from COVID-19. The repertoires were released in a freely available public database meant as a resource for research on the immune response to SARS-CoV-2. The samples were drawn from the first 160 participants of the ongoing ImmuneRACE study and from 1,254 subjects provided by 6 global collaborators. Sample metadata almost always included a de-identified subject ID, COVID-19 status, age in years and sex. HLA class I and class II types, where available, came from metadata supplied by the sample provider rather than from assay-based typing. Here is what the overall study found, with its caveats: The quantity of clinical and demographic metadata differed by source and by participant and was supplied without curation.

TCRbeta CDR3 regions were amplified from genomic DNA using the immunoSEQ Assay, a bias-controlled multiplex PCR. Processing in the source paper ran as follows. The number of nucleated cells in each sample was estimated from the amplification of reference gene primers within the assay. Sequence reads were collapsed and filtered to measure the absolute abundance of every unique TCRbeta CDR3 rearrangement. For each sample, productive Simpson clonality was calculated by taking the square root of Simpson's diversity index across productive rearrangements. This immuneACCESS table, as held by TCRdb, lists in-frame sequences with V and J called but not all clones. Of the missing ones, under half trace to an unresolved V gene in checked studies; the others have no known cause. D and trimming come from the DNA, and the V and J calls and clone size come from that table. The sample yields tens of thousands of clones; about 86% were counted once. The top ten clonotypes cover roughly 5% of the sample.

The collaborating institutions used their own protocols to collect whole blood in K2EDTA tubes. Collaborator samples were shipped for TCRbeta analysis as frozen whole blood, isolated PBMCs, or DNA extracted from either sample type. Based on the germline V gene (reference sequence), the CDR1 and CDR2 sequences are LGHDT and YNNKEL. The CDR3 measures 11 amino acids from cysteine to phenylalanine. Only the CDR3 DNA is retained, 33 bases long and in frame from the first base. V and J are truncated by 6 bases and 10 bases respectively, leaving an intervening sequence of 10 bases. Details on this clone: What antigen it recognizes has not been identified. The sample holds no much larger clone one base away, and base qualities are not on file.

Source material: peripheral blood. This sequence was found in a man between 45 and 60 years old with active COVID-19. The V and J genes are TRBV3-1 (or the pseudogene TRBV3-2) and TRBJ2-1; TRBD1 is a weak D gene call, 6 bases matching. The DNA sequence reads TGTGCCAGCAGGGGGGCCTCGGAGCAGTTCTTC. Its protein product is CASRGASEQFF.